Only one count was recorded for the clone carrying this T cell receptor (beta chain). From germline, CDR1 is MNHEY and CDR2 SMNVEV (reference sequence). The CDR3 extends over 18 amino acids. Between the trimmed V and J ends, which lost 0 bases and 3 bases, there was a span of 18 bases. In the source study's methods: From reference gene primer amplification, estimates of nucleated cell counts were derived. Clones were sequenced by immunoSEQ multiplex PCR, and TCRdb holds only the in-frame ones, with some missing. Clone size and the V and J calls come from that table; the DNA yielded D and trimming. This table has under 250,000 clones, 70% to 90% appearing once. These data are taken from a study of blood T cell repertoires in COVID-19. Background on the study: COVID-19 samples from acute and convalescent phases originated in the United States, Italy and Spain.

The sample comprised peripheral blood. This rearrangement joins TRBV27 to TRBJ2-1; no clear D gene. The clonotype comes from a middle-aged man with COVID-19, enrolled during active disease. This CDR3 reads CASSLSHRRKTHYNEQFF. Written as DNA, the CDR3 is TGTGCCAGCAGTTTATCCCACCGGAGAAAAACACACTACAATGAGCAGTTCTTC.